The present TCR beta chain was sequenced within a study of cytomegalovirus exposure and HLA in healthy donors. Details on this clone: Its antigen is undetermined.

Study-level findings and limits: Associated with cytomegalovirus, according to the listing, were some 150 TCR beta chains.

PCR used 60 Vbeta primers and 13 Jbeta primers. The method was immunoSEQ multiplex PCR; TCRdb's version includes in-frame clones alone and lacks a portion of them. The sample consists of approximately 180,000 clones, over 75% of them appearing once. CDR3 size: 15 residues. In germline, CDR1 is MNHEY, CDR2 SMNVEV (reference sequence). With 5 bases removed from V and 1 base from J, the gap between germline ends came to 12 bases. The gene calls are TRBV27 and TRBJ1-5, with D tentatively TRBD1 (5 bases). The sequenced sample was PBMCs. The clonotype comes from a man aged 18 to 29 in good health and CMV-seronegative. The DNA of the CDR3 is TGTGCCAGCAGTCTTAGCAGGGTCAGCAATCAGCCCCAGCATTTT. Its protein product is CASSLSRVSNQPQHF.